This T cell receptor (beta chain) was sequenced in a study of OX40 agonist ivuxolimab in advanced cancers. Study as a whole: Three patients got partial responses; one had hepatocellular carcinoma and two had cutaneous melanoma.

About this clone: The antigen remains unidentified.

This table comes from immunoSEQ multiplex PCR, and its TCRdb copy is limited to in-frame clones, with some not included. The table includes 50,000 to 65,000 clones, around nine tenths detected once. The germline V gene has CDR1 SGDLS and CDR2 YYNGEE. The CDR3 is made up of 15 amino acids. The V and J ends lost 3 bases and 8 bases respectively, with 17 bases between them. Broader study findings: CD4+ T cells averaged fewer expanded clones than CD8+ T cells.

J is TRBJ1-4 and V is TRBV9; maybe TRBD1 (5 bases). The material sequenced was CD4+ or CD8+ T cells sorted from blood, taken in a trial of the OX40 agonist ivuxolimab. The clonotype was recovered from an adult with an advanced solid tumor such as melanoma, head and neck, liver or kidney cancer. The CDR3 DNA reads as TGTGCCAGCAGCGCCCGCGACAGTCAGGTCGAAAAACTGTTTTTT. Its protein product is CASSARDSQVEKLFF.